Listed here are 3 T cell receptor beta chains from one sample, sequenced in a study of shared clonotypes between healthy human individuals. Sequencing was performed with immunoSEQ multiplex PCR; in TCRdb, only in-frame clones are kept and a portion is missing. Here the sample spans some 1.1 million clones, around 77% being singletons. The sequenced sample consisted of memory CD4+ T cells from PBMCs. Described subset: CD45RA-negative fraction. Every receptor here comes from a man between 18 and 29 years old in good health. Some clones in this sample may be carry-over from other donors' samples.

The genes are TRBV6-1 and TRBJ2-2; possibly TRBD2 for D (6 bases). V was trimmed by 2 bases and J by 3 bases, leaving 19 bases between them. This CDR3 is built from 18 residues. From germline, CDR1 is MNHNS and CDR2 SASEGT. The CDR3 DNA reads TGTGCCAGCAGTGAATGGGGGAGGATGGCAGGAGACACCGGGGAGCTGTTTTTT. It codes for CASSEWGRMAGDTGELFF.

The chain has TRBV6-1 and TRBJ2-2, with D tentatively TRBD2 (5 bases). Deletions cut 9 bases from V and 6 bases from J, with 17 bases between. The CDR3 has 14 residues. Per germline, CDR1 MNHNS and CDR2 SASEGT. The chain's CDR3 is CASEGLGASGELFF. The CDR3 DNA reads as TGTGCCAGTGAGGGCCTCGGAGCGTCCGGGGAGCTGTTTTTT.

The sample holds a few counts of this clone. Other DNA sequences in the same sample also yield this CDR3. The V call is TRBV28, the J call TRBJ1-2; D uncertain. Germline loops: CDR1 MDHEN, CDR2 SYDVKM. V was cut by 9 bases and J by 2 bases, with 7 bases left in between. The CDR3 is made up of 11 amino acids. The CDR3 DNA sequence: TGTGCCAGTAACGGAAACTATGGCTACACCTTC. It is translated as CASNGNYGYTF.